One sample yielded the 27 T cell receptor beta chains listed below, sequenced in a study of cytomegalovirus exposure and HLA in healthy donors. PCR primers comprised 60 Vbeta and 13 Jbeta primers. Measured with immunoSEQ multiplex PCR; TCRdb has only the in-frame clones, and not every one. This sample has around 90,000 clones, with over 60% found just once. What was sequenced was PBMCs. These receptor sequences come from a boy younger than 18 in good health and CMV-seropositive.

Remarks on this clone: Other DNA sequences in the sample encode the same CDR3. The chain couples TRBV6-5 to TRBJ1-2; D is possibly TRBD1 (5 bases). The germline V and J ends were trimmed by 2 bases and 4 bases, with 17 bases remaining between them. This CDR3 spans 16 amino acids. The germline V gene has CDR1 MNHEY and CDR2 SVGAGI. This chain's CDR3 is CASSYRGTQGGYGYTF. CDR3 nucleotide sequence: TGTGCCAGCAGTTACAGAGGGACTCAAGGCGGCTATGGCTACACCTTC.

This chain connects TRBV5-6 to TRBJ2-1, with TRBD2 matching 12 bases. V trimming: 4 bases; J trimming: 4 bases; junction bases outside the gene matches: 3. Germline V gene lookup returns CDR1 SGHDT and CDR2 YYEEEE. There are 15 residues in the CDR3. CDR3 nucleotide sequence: TGTGCCAGCAGCCGGACTAGCGGGGTGTACAATGAGCAGTTCTTC. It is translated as CASSRTSGVYNEQFF.

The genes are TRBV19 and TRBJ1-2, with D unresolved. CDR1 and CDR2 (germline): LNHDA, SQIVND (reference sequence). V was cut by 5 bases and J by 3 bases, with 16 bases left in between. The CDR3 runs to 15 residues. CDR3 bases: TGTGCCAGTAGTCCCCAAGGGAGGAATTACTATGGCTACACCTTC. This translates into CASSPQGRNYYGYTF.

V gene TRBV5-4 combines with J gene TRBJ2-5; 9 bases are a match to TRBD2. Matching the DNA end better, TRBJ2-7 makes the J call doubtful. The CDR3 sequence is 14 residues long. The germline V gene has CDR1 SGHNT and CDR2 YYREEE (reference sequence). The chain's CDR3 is CASSSSGRLYEQYF. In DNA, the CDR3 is TGTGCCAGCAGCTCCAGCGGGAGGTTGTACGAGCAGTACTTC.

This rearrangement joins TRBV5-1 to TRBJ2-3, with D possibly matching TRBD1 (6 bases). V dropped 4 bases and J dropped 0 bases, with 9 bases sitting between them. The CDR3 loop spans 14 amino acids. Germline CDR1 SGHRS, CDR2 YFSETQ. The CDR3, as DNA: TGCGCCAGCAGCCCCGGACAGAGCACAGATACGCAGTATTTT. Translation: CASSPGQSTDTQYF.

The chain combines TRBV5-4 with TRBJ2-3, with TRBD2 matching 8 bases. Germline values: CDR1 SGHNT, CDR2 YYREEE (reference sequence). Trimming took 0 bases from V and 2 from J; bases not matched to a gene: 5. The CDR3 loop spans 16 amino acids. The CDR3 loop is CASSLAASGLTDTQYF. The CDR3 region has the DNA TGTGCCAGCAGCTTGGCGGCTAGCGGGCTCACAGATACGCAGTATTTT. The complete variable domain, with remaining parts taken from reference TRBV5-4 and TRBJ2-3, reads ETGVTQSPTHLIKTRGQQVTLRCSSQSGHNTVSWYQQALGQGPQFIFQYYREEENGRGNFPPRFSGLQFPNYSSELNVNALELDDSALYLCASSLAASGLTDTQYFGPGTRLTVL.

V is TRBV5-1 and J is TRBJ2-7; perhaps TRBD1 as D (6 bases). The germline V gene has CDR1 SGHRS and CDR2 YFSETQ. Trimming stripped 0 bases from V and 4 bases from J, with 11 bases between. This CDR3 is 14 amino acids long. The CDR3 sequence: CASSLAGRGYEQYF. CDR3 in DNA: TGCGCCAGCAGCTTGGCCGGTAGGGGGTACGAGCAGTACTTC.

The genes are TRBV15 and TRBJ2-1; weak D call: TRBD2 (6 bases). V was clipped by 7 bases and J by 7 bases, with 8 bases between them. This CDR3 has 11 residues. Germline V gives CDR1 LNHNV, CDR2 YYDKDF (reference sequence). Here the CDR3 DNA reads TGTGCCACCATTAGCGGAAATGAGCAGTTCTTC. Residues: CATISGNEQFF.

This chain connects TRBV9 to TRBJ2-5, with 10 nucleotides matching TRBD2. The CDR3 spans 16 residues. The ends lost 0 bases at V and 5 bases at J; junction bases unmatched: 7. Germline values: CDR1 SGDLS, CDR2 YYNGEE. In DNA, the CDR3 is TGTGCCAGCAGCGTAGTGGCTAGCGGGAGCACGGAGACCCAGTACTTC. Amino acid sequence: CASSVVASGSTETQYF. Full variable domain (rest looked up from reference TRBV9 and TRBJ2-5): DSGVTQTPKHLITATGQRVTLRCSPRSGDLSVYWYQQSLDQGLQFLIQYYNGEERAKGNILERFSAQQFPDLHSELNLSSLELGDSALYFCASSVVASGSTETQYFGPGTRLLVL.

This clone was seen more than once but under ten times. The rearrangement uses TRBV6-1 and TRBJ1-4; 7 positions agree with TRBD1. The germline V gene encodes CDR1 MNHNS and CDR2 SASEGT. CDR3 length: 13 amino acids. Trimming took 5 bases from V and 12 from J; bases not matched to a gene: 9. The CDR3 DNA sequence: TGTGCCAGCAGTCTGGGGACAGCGAAGGAACTGTTTTTT. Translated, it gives CASSLGTAKELFF.

CDR3 amino acids: CASSGYTGQGGSPLHF. As DNA, the CDR3 is TGTGCCAGCAGTGGGTACACGGGACAGGGGGGTTCACCCCTCCACTTT. The chain carries TRBV6-1 and TRBJ1-6; 11 nucleotides align to TRBD1. The germline V gene encodes CDR1 MNHNS and CDR2 SASEGT. CDR3 size: 16 residues. V lost 4 bases and J lost 9; bases outside the gene matches: 8.

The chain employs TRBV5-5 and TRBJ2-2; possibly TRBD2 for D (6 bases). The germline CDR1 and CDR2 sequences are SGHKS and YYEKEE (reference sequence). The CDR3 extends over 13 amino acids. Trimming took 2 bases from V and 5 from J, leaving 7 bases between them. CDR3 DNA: TGTGCCAGCAGCTTCGGAGGGACCGGGGAGCTGTTTTTT. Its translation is CASSFGGTGELFF.

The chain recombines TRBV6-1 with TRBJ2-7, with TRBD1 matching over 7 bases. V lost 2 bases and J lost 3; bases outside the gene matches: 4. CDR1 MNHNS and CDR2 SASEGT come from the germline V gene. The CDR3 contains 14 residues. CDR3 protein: CASSETGADYEQYF. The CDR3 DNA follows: TGTGCCAGCAGTGAAACAGGGGCGGACTACGAGCAGTACTTC.

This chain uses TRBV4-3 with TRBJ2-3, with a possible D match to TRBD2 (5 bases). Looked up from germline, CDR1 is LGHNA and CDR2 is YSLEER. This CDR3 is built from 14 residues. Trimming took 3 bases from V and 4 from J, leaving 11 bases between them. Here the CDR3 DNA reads TGCGCCAGCAGCCATGAACTAGTTTCAGATACGCAGTATTTT. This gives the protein CASSHELVSDTQYF.

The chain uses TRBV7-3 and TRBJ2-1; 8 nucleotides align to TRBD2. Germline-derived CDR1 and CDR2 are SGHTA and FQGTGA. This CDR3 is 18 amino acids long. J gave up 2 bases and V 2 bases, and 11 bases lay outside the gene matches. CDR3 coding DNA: TGTGCCAGCAGCTTATGGGCGGGGGGCTTACAAACCTACAATGAGCAGTTCTTC. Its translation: CASSLWAGGLQTYNEQFF.

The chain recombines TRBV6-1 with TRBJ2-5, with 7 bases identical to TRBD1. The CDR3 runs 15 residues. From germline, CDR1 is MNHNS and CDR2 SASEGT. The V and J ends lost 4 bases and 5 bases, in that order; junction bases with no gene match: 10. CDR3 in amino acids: CASSGQGHNWETQYF. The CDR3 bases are TGTGCCAGCAGTGGACAGGGCCACAATTGGGAGACCCAGTACTTC.

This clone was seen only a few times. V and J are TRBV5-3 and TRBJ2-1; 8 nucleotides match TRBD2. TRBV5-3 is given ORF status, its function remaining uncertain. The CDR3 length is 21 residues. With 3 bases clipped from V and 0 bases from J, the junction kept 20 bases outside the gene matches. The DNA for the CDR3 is TGTGCCAGAAGCTGTTCAGGTATAGCGGGACTTGGCAGGGGCTCCTACAATGAGCAGTTCTTC. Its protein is CARSCSGIAGLGRGSYNEQFF.

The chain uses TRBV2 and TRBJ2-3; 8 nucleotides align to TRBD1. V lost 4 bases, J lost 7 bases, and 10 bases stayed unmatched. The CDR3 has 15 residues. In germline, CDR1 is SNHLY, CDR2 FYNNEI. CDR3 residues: CASSVDRGSPYTQYF. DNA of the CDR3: TGTGCCAGCAGTGTAGACAGGGGTTCTCCTTATACGCAGTATTTT. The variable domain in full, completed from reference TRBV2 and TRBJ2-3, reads EPEVTQTPSHQVTQMGQEVILRCVPISNHLYFYWYRQILGQKVEFLVSFYNNEISEKSEIFDDQFSVERPDGSNFTLKIRSTKLEDSAMYFCASSVDRGSPYTQYFGPGTRLTVL.

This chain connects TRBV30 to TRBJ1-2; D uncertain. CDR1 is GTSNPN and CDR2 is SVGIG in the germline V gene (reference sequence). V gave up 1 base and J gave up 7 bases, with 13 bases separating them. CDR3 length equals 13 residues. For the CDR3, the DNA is TGTGCCTGGAGTGAGCCGAACCTTGGTGGCTACACCTTC. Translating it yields CAWSEPNLGGYTF.

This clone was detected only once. CDR3 coding DNA: TGTGCCTGGAGTCCCAGGATTTTCAAAAACATTCAGTACTTC. Translating gives CAWSPRIFKNIQYF. The chain joins TRBV30 to TRBJ2-4, with D unclear. Per germline, CDR1 GTSNPN and CDR2 SVGIG (reference sequence). The CDR3 has 14 residues. The germline V and J ends were trimmed by 2 bases and 3 bases, with 11 bases remaining between them.

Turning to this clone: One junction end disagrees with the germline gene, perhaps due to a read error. The CDR3 nucleotides read TGTGCCAGCCGGGAACAGGGCGATAATTCACCCCTCAACTTT. Amino acids: CASREQGDNSPLNF. The chain joins TRBV6-1 to TRBJ1-6; D is perhaps TRBD1 (6 bases). CDR3 size: 14 residues. The V gene's germline CDR1 is MNHNS and CDR2 SASEGT.

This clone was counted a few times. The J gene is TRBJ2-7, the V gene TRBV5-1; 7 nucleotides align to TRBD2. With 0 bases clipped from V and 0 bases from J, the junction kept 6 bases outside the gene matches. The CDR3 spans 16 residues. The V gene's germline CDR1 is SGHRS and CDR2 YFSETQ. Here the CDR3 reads CASSLGASGSSYEQYF. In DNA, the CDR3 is TGCGCCAGCAGCTTGGGGGCTAGCGGAAGCTCCTACGAGCAGTACTTC.

The chain's CDR3 is CASSLFWGAGANVLTF. CDR3 DNA: TGTGCCAGCAGTTTATTCTGGGGGGCTGGGGCCAACGTCCTGACTTTC. V gene TRBV27 combines with J gene TRBJ2-6, with D possibly matching TRBD2 (6 bases). The CDR3 runs 16 residues. Germline V gives CDR1 MNHEY, CDR2 SMNVEV (reference sequence). Trimming shortened V by 1 base and J by 2 bases, and 9 bases separated the two germline ends. Combining the CDR3 with reference TRBV27 and TRBJ2-6 gives the whole variable domain EAQVTQNPRYLITVTGKKLTVTCSQNMNHEYMSWYRQDPGLGLRQIYYSMNVEVTDKGDVPEGYKVSRKEKRNFPLILESPSPNQTSLYFCASSLFWGAGANVLTFGAGSRLTVL.

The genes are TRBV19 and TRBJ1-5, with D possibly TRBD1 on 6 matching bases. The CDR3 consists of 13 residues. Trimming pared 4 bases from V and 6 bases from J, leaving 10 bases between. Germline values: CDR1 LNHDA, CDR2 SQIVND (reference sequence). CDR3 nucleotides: TGTGCCAGTAGTAACAGGGACGGTCAGCCCCAGCATTTT. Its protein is CASSNRDGQPQHF.

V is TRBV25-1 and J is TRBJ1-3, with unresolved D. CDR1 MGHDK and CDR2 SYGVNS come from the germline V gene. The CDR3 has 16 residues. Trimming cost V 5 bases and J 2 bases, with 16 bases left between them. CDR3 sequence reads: CASSPGVVYAGNTIYF. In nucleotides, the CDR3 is TGTGCCAGCAGTCCCGGAGTGGTGTACGCTGGAAACACCATATATTTT.

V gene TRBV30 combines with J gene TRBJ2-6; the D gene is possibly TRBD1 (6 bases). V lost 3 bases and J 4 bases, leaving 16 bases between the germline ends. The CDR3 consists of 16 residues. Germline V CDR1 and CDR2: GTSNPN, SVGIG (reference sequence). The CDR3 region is CAWRKTGRGGANVLTF. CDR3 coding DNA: TGTGCCTGGAGAAAAACAGGGAGAGGGGGGGCCAACGTCCTGACTTTC.

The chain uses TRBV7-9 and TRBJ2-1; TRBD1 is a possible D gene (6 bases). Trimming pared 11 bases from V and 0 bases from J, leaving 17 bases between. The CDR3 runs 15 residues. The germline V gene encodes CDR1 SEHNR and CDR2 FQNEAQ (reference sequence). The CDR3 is CAGSPRGSSYNEQFF. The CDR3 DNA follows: TGTGCCGGTTCGCCGAGGGGGAGCTCCTACAATGAGCAGTTCTTC.